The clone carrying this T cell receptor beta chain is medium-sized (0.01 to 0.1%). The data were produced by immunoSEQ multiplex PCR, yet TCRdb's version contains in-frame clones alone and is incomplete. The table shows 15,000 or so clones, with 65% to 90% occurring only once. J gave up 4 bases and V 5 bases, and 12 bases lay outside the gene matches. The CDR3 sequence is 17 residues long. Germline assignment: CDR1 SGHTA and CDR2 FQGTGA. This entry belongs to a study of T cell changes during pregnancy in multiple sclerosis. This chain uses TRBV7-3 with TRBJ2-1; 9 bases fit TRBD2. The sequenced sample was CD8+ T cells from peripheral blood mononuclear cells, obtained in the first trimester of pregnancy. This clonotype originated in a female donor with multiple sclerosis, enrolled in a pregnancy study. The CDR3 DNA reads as TGTGCCAGCAGCCCAACGGCCGGGACTAGCTCTTACAATGAGCAGTTCTTC. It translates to CASSPTAGTSSYNEQFF.